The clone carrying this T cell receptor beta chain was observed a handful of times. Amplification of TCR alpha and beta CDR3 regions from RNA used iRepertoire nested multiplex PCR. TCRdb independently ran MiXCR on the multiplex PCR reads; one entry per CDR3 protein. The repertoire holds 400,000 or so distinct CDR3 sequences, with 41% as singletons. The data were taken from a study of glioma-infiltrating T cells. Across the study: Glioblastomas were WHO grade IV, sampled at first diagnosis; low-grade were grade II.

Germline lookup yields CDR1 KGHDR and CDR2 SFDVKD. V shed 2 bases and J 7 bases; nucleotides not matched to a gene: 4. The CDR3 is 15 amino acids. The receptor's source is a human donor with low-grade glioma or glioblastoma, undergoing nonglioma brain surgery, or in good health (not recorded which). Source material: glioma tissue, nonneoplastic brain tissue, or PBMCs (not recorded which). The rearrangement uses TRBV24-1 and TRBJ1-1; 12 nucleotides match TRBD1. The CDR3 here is CATSDSGTGGLEAFF. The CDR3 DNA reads TGTGCCACCAGTGATTCCGGGACAGGGGGCCTTGAAGCTTTCTTT.